This is a list of T cell receptor beta chains from one sample in a study of cytotoxic CD8 clonotypes in ibrutinib-treated CLL. Generated by immunoSEQ multiplex PCR, the TCRdb table keeps only in-frame clones and is missing some. In the table there are 200,000 to 250,000 clones, approximately 79% of which are singletons. This material consisted of PBMCs, taken after 12 months of ibrutinib treatment. These receptor sequences come from a human donor with chronic lymphocytic leukemia. CDR3s include the opening cysteine and the closing phenylalanine or tryptophan. D genes are given only for firm matches. Size tells how often a clone was seen (once, few, many) or the class of an expanded clone, and some rows leave it out.

>NA|TRBD1|TRBJ1-5|TRBV15
TGTGCCACCACCCAAACAGGGGGATATCAGCCCCAGCATTTT
CATTQTGGYQPQHF
>NA|TRBD1|TRBJ2-7|TRBV19
TGTGCCAGTAGTATCGACAGGGGGCGCGTAATGAGCTTC
CASSIDRGRVMSF
>few|NA|TRBJ1-3|TRBV25-1
TGTGCCAGCAGTGAAGCGGGCAGGATGAGCTCTGGAAACACCATATATTTT
CASSEAGRMSSGNTIYF
>NA|TRBD1|TRBJ2-7|TRBV18
TGTGCCAGCTCACCTAGGGACAGGGACGAGCAGTACTTC
CASSPRDRDEQYF
>NA|NA|TRBJ2-2|TRBV5-6
TGTGCCAGCAGCTCGCTCGGGGGCCCTGGGGCCGGGGAGCTGTTTTTT
CASSSLGGPGAGELFF
>NA|NA|TRBJ1-1|TRBV6-4
TGTGCCAGCAGTGAAACGATATGGGGGGCTGAAGCTTTCTTT
CASSETIWGAEAFF
>NA|NA|TRBJ1-1|TRBV11-2
TGTGCCAGTGAAGGTCCCTCGGGGAACACTGAAGCTTTCTTT
CASEGPSGNTEAFF
>NA|NA|TRBJ1-2|TRBV5-4
TGTGCCAGCAGCTTATCGTCTACCAGGACGGACAACTATGGCTACACCTTC
CASSLSSTRTDNYGYTF
>NA|NA|TRBJ2-7|TRBV9
TGTGCCAGCAGCGTAGTTCAGGGGGGCGAGCAGTACTTC
CASSVVQGGEQYF
>NA|NA|TRBJ2-1|TRBV7-9
TGTGCCAGCAGCATCGAACCTGGACAGACCTACAATGAGCAGTTCTTC
CASSIEPGQTYNEQFF
>few|NA|TRBJ2-7|TRBV4-1
TGCGCCAGCAGCCCAGGGGTGATGGTCGAGCAGTACTTC
CASSPGVMVEQYF
>NA|NA|TRBJ2-2|TRBV27
TGTGCCAGCAGTCCATTTGGCACCGGGGAGCTGTTTTTT
CASSPFGTGELFF
>NA|TRBD1|TRBJ1-3|TRBV5-1
TGCGCCAGCAGCACACAGGGGGGGTCGAGCTCTGGAAACACCATATATTTT
CASSTQGGSSSGNTIYF
>NA|NA|TRBJ2-5|TRBV27
TGTGCCAGCACTCCTCCGGGGGGCGTAGAGACCCAGTACTTC
CASTPPGGVETQYF
>NA|TRBD2|TRBJ2-1|TRBV4-1
TGCGCCAGCAGTCCTTTAAGCGGGAGCTGGGATGAGCAGTTCTTC
CASSPLSGSWDEQFF
>once|NA|TRBJ2-7|TRBV11-1
TGTGCCAGCAGCTTAGGGCAGCTCTACGAGCAGTACTTC
CASSLGQLYEQYF
>NA|NA|TRBJ1-2|TRBV7-9
TGTGCCAGCAGCTCTAGTGGGCGGTACGTCTATGGCTACACCTTC
CASSSSGRYVYGYTF